Presented here are 29 T cell receptor beta chains from one specimen sequenced in a study of T cell responses to AZD1222 COVID-19 vaccine. Using immunoSEQ multiplex PCR, the repertoire was profiled, and TCRdb retains in-frame clones only, with some absent. This table has about 110,000 clones, roughly 90% appearing once. The sample was peripheral blood, taken on day 0 of AZD1222 vaccination. The receptors were gathered from an adult in good health.

As concerns this clone: Germline and junction disagree at one end, which may indicate a read error. This chain links TRBV19 with TRBJ2-1; 10 bases align to TRBD2. This CDR3 comprises 16 residues. Germline V CDR1 and CDR2: LNHDA, SQIVND (reference sequence). The CDR3 DNA reads TGTGCCAGCAGTAGGGCTAGCGGGAGTGCCTACAATGAGCAGTTCTTC. Its protein product is CASSRASGSAYNEQFF.

The gene calls are TRBV28 and TRBJ1-2; no clear D gene. The CDR3 is 12 residues long. The germline V and J ends were trimmed by 5 bases and 4 bases, with 8 bases remaining between them. The V gene's germline CDR1 is MDHEN and CDR2 SYDVKM. The chain's CDR3 is CASSLPLYGYTF. DNA for the CDR3: TGTGCCAGCAGTCTCCCCCTCTATGGCTACACCTTC.

This clone occurred many times. The chain is built from TRBV7-3 and TRBJ2-5; possible D gene TRBD2, 5 bases. The V end lost 4 bases, the J end lost 5 bases, and 14 bases lay between the germline ends. The CDR3 extends over 14 amino acids. From germline, CDR1 is SGHTA and CDR2 FQGTGA. The CDR3 bases are TGTGCCAGCAGCTCCCGCGGGTTGGGGGAGACCCAGTACTTC. This translates into CASSSRGLGETQYF.

The chain has TRBV5-1 and TRBJ2-6; D may match TRBD1 or TRBD2 (5 bases each). CDR3 length: 18 residues. Trimming shortened V by 4 bases and J by 0 bases, and 17 bases separated the two germline ends. The germline V gene encodes CDR1 SGHRS and CDR2 YFSETQ. The CDR3, as DNA: TGCGCCAGCAGCCCTTCCGGGACCGCTGGCTCTGGGGCCAACGTCCTGACTTTC. Translated, it gives CASSPSGTAGSGANVLTF.

The table lists this clone with a few counts. The CDR3 sequence is CASTDNYGYTF. As DNA, the CDR3 is TGCGCCAGTACAGATAACTATGGCTACACCTTC. V usage is TRBV5-1 and J usage is TRBJ1-2; D ambiguous. The CDR3 sequence is 11 residues long. Trimming took off 8 bases at V and 1 base at J, with 6 bases between the two ends. Germline V lookup: CDR1 SGHRS, CDR2 YFSETQ.

The genes are TRBV5-1 and TRBJ2-2, with 12 bases aligning to TRBD2. CDR1 is SGHRS, CDR2 YFSETQ, per germline. V shed 4 bases, J shed 8 bases, and the junction held 18 bases outside the gene matches. The CDR3 covers 19 residues. CDR3 in amino acids: CASSPPGLAGLISVGELFF. CDR3 in DNA: TGCGCCAGCAGCCCGCCGGGACTAGCGGGCTTGATCAGTGTGGGGGAGCTGTTTTTT.

The V call is TRBV4-3, the J call TRBJ1-2; weak D call: TRBD1 (5 bases). The CDR3 is 15 amino acids. Looked up from germline, CDR1 is LGHNA and CDR2 is YSLEER. V lost 0 bases and J lost 2, with 10 bases in between. The DNA of the CDR3 is TGCGCCAGCAGCCAAGAACGGGGGATAAACTATGGCTACACCTTC. Its translation: CASSQERGINYGYTF.

Only a few counts were recorded for this clone. V usage is TRBV11-3 and J usage is TRBJ2-5; D perhaps matches TRBD1 (6 bases). The CDR3 is 16 amino acids. The germline V gene has CDR1 SGHNT and CDR2 YENEEA. With 5 bases removed from V and 4 bases from J, the gap between germline ends came to 20 bases. The CDR3: CASSANTGTRGETQYF. The CDR3 region has the DNA TGTGCCAGCAGCGCGAATACTGGGACAAGGGGAGAGACCCAGTACTTC.

The sample holds one count of this clone. The rearrangement uses TRBV19 and TRBJ2-2; D not certain. From germline, CDR1 is LNHDA and CDR2 SQIVND (reference sequence). The CDR3 has 14 amino acids. The V gene lost 6 bases and the J gene lost 1 base, with 9 bases spanning the gap. CDR3 coding DNA: TGTGCCAGTAGACCCGACGGGAACACCGGGGAGCTGTTTTTT. Translating gives CASRPDGNTGELFF.

The chain recombines TRBV2 with TRBJ2-2; D unclear. The CDR3 is 14 residues long. The V end was cut by 2 bases, the J end by 6 bases, with 10 bases between. CDR1 and CDR2 from the germline V gene are SNHLY and FYNNEI. CDR3 loop: CASSEMAGPGELFF. Here the CDR3 DNA reads TGTGCCAGCAGTGAAATGGCCGGACCCGGGGAGCTGTTTTTT.

The V call is TRBV5-6, the J call TRBJ2-6, with no clear D. This CDR3 comprises 18 residues. The germline V and J ends were trimmed by 4 bases and 0 bases, with 17 bases remaining between them. CDR1 SGHDT and CDR2 YYEEEE come from the germline V gene. The CDR3 here is CASSLASHYGSGANVLTF. The CDR3 DNA follows: TGTGCCAGCAGCCTCGCCAGCCACTACGGCTCTGGGGCCAACGTCCTGACTTTC.

V and J are TRBV2 and TRBJ2-7; 7 bases map to TRBD1. This CDR3 region has 16 residues. The V gene's germline CDR1 is SNHLY and CDR2 FYNNEI. J gave up 0 bases and V 2 bases, and 7 bases lay outside the gene matches. The CDR3 nucleotides are TGTGCCAGCAGTGAATTTGGGACAGACTCCTCCTACGAGCAGTACTTC. Amino acids: CASSEFGTDSSYEQYF.

The count of this clone is one. V usage is TRBV30 and J usage is TRBJ1-4, with a possible D match to TRBD1 (6 bases). The CDR3 is 13 amino acids. Germline loops: CDR1 GTSNPN, CDR2 SVGIG (reference sequence). Deletions cut 6 bases from V and 5 bases from J, with 13 bases between. In nucleotides, the CDR3 is TGTGCCTGCCCCGGACAGCAGAATGAAAAACTGTTTTTT. Protein sequence: CACPGQQNEKLFF.

The chain recombines TRBV11-3 with TRBJ2-2; tentative D call: TRBD1 (5 bases). The CDR3 totals 15 residues. Germline CDR1 SGHNT, CDR2 YENEEA. Between the trimmed V and J ends, which lost 6 bases and 6 bases, there was a span of 17 bases. For the CDR3, the DNA is TGTGCCAGCAGACTCGACAGTATAGGTGCCGGGGAGCTGTTTTTT. Residues: CASRLDSIGAGELFF. Drawing the rest from reference TRBV11-3 and TRBJ2-2, the complete variable domain is EAGVVQSPRYKIIEKKQPVAFWCNPISGHNTLYWYLQNLGQGPELLIRYENEEAVDDSQLPKDRFSAERLKGVDSTLKIQPAELGDSAVYLCASRLDSIGAGELFFGEGSRLTVL.

The rearrangement links TRBV29-1 to TRBJ1-2; perhaps TRBD1 as D (5 bases). V dropped 0 bases and J dropped 7 bases, with 9 bases sitting between them. The CDR3 totals 12 residues. Germline V gene sequence: CDR1 SQVTM, CDR2 ANQGSEA. The CDR3 region is CSVEDSGGGYTF. The DNA for the CDR3 is TGCAGCGTTGAAGATTCTGGGGGTGGCTACACCTTC.

This clone was seen only a few times. The rearrangement links TRBV5-4 to TRBJ2-5; 8 bases line up with TRBD1. The junction had 17 bases not matched to a gene; V was cut back by 3 bases and J by 4 bases. CDR1 is SGHNT and CDR2 is YYREEE in the germline V gene (reference sequence). The CDR3 has 18 amino acids. The CDR3 region is CASSSLSRTGSRVETQYF. In nucleotides, the CDR3 is TGTGCCAGCAGCTCCCTTTCGAGGACAGGGAGTAGAGTAGAGACCCAGTACTTC.

This clone appeared a few times. The CDR3 protein is CASSPPSVQGARNEQYF. In DNA form, the CDR3 reads TGTGCCAGCTCACCACCGTCAGTACAGGGGGCGCGGAACGAGCAGTACTTC. The genes are TRBV18 and TRBJ2-7, with 9 nucleotides matching TRBD1. Germline values: CDR1 KGHSH, CDR2 LQKENI. Trimming at V came to 0 bases and at J to 5 bases, leaving 11 bases not matched to a gene. This CDR3 region has 17 residues.

The chain is built from TRBV30 and TRBJ1-2; D not resolved. V lost 4 bases, J lost 4 bases, and 10 bases lay in between. The CDR3 has 12 residues. The germline CDR1 and CDR2 sequences are GTSNPN and SVGIG (reference sequence). The DNA of the CDR3 is TGTGCCTGGACCCGAGGAGGCTATGGCTACACCTTC. Translating it yields CAWTRGGYGYTF.

The V gene is TRBV4-1, the J gene TRBJ2-7; D possibly corresponds to TRBD2 (6 bases). The CDR3 sequence is 15 residues long. V dropped 6 bases and J dropped 6 bases, with 21 bases sitting between them. The germline gives CDR1 MGHRA, CDR2 YSYEKL. The CDR3 protein is CASSFVSAGSPEQYF. The CDR3 DNA is TGCGCCAGCAGTTTTGTTTCGGCGGGAAGTCCCGAGCAGTACTTC.

V is TRBV12-3 or TRBV12-4 and J is TRBJ2-1; tentative D call: TRBD2 (5 bases). The CDR3 is 13 residues long. V was clipped by 6 bases and J by 8 bases, with 14 bases between them. The CDR3 protein is CASSQSGGDEQFF. CDR3 bases: TGTGCCAGCAGCCAATCCGGAGGCGATGAGCAGTTCTTC.

The CDR3 coding sequence is TGTGCCATCAGGCCTACAGTTCCTAACACTGAAGCTTTCTTT. It is translated as CAIRPTVPNTEAFF. The chain couples TRBV10-3 to TRBJ1-1; the D is unclear. Germline lookup yields CDR1 ENHRY and CDR2 SYGVKD. The ends were cut back, 6 bases at V and 2 bases at J, with 13 bases in the middle. This CDR3 has 14 amino acids.

As regards this clone: One junction end disagrees with the germline gene, perhaps due to a read error. This chain links TRBV7-2 with TRBJ2-7; 9 nucleotides agree with TRBD2. The germline V gene encodes CDR1 SGHTA and CDR2 FQGNSA. The CDR3 is 17 residues long. CDR3 coding DNA: TGTGCCAGCAGATTAGCTGGTTGGGCGGGAGGGGGCTACGAGCAGTACTTC. Translating gives CASRLAGWAGGGYEQYF.

The chain couples TRBV18 to TRBJ1-4; no clear D. V gave up 6 bases and J gave up 5 bases, with 13 bases separating them. This CDR3 region has 14 residues. Germline V CDR1 and CDR2: KGHSH, LQKENI. This chain's CDR3 is CASSHGRLNEKLFF. As DNA, the CDR3 is TGTGCCAGCTCCCACGGCAGACTAAATGAAAAACTGTTTTTT. Full variable domain (rest looked up from reference TRBV18 and TRBJ1-4): NAGVMQNPRHLVRRRGQEARLRCSPMKGHSHVYWYRQLPEEGLKFMVYLQKENIIDESGMPKERFSAEFPKEGPSILRIQQVVRGDSAAYFCASSHGRLNEKLFFGSGTQLSVL.

For the CDR3, the DNA is TGCAGCGTTGGACAAGAAAATGAAAAACTGTTTTTT. Its protein is CSVGQENEKLFF. V and J are TRBV29-1 and TRBJ1-4; D is unresolved. Germline V gene sequence: CDR1 SQVTM, CDR2 ANQGSEA. The germline V and J ends were trimmed by 4 bases and 5 bases, with 8 bases remaining between them. There are 12 residues in the CDR3.

The V call is TRBV6-5, the J call TRBJ2-7, with 7 bases lining up with TRBD1. There are 12 residues in the CDR3. Trimming removed 10 bases from V and 4 bases from J; junction bases left unmatched: 7. Germline V gene lookup returns CDR1 MNHEY and CDR2 SVGAGI. The CDR3 nucleotides read TGTGCCACTGACAGGGCGGGTTACGAGCAGTACTTC. Residues: CATDRAGYEQYF.

V and J are TRBV4-3 and TRBJ1-6; unclear D gene. Per the germline V gene, CDR1 is LGHNA and CDR2 is YSLEER. V lost 1 base and J lost 9, with 13 bases in between. This CDR3 has 15 residues. In DNA, the CDR3 is TGCGCCAGCAGCCAAGTGCTTGGGGTACGTTCACCCCTCCACTTT. Translating it yields CASSQVLGVRSPLHF.

This clone was detected only once. This chain joins TRBV19 and TRBJ1-1; tentatively, D is TRBD1 (6 bases). Germline V gene data show CDR1 as LNHDA and CDR2 as SQIVND (reference sequence). V was cut by 9 bases and J by 6 bases, with 14 bases left in between. The CDR3 extends over 12 amino acids. The CDR3 region has the DNA TGTGCCAGCACAGGGAATTCAGCTGAAGCTTTCTTT. Translation gives CASTGNSAEAFF.

This rearrangement joins TRBV7-2 to TRBJ2-2; TRBD1 matches at 7 bases. The CDR3 sequence is 14 residues long. J lost 4 bases, V lost 5 bases, and 4 bases had no gene match. From germline, CDR1 is SGHTA and CDR2 FQGNSA. In nucleotides, the CDR3 is TGTGCCAGCAGCACGACAGGGACCACCGGGGAGCTGTTTTTT. Translation: CASSTTGTTGELFF.

This rearrangement joins TRBV28 to TRBJ2-3, with a possible D match to TRBD2 (5 bases). The CDR3 has 17 amino acids. Germline values: CDR1 MDHEN, CDR2 SYDVKM. V was clipped by 3 bases and J by 2 bases, with 18 bases between them. The CDR3 region has the DNA TGTGCCAGCAGTTTGTCTCCTCACGGGAACCCCACAGATACGCAGTATTTT. Its protein is CASSLSPHGNPTDTQYF.